These 2 T cell receptor beta chains came from one sample sequenced in a study of cytomegalovirus exposure and HLA in healthy donors. This PCR relied on a set of 60 Vbeta primers and 13 Jbeta primers. TCRdb's copy holds only in-frame clones and misses some; the assay was immunoSEQ multiplex PCR. This sample's clone table lists 95,000 to 150,000 clones. Sequenced: PBMCs. The receptors were sampled from a man younger than 35 in good health and CMV-seronegative.

The chain employs TRBV5-1 and TRBJ1-4; 9 bases fit TRBD1. The V gene's germline CDR1 is SGHRS and CDR2 YFSETQ. The CDR3 is 15 amino acids. J was trimmed by 8 bases and V by 1 base; bases with no gene match: 6. CDR3 nucleotides: TGCGCCAGCAGCTTGACGACAGGGGGTAGGGAAAAACTGTTTTTT. It encodes CASSLTTGGREKLFF.

The CDR3 region is CASSGNNEQFF. The CDR3 DNA reads TGTGCCAGCAGCGGTAACAATGAGCAGTTCTTC. J is TRBJ2-1 and V is TRBV9; D remains ambiguous. The CDR3 totals 11 residues. The germline gives CDR1 SGDLS, CDR2 YYNGEE. The ends were cut back, 3 bases at V and 5 bases at J, with 3 bases in the middle.